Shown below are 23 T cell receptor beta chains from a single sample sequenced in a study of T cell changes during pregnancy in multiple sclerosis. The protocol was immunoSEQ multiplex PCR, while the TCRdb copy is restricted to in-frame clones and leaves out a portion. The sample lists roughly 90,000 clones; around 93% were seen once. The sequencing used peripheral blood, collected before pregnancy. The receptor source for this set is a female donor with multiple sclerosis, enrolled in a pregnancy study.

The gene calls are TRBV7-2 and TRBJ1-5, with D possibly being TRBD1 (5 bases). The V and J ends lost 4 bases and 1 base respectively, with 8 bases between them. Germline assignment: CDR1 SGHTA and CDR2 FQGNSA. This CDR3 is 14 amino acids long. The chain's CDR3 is CASSWGVSNQPQHF. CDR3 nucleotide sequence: TGTGCCAGCAGCTGGGGGGTAAGCAATCAGCCCCAGCATTTT.

In nucleotides, the CDR3 is TGTGCCAGTAGTACCACAGGGGGATATGGCTACACCTTC. Protein sequence: CASSTTGGYGYTF. The rearrangement uses TRBV19 and TRBJ1-2, with 8 bases aligning to TRBD1. This CDR3 has 13 amino acids. V lost 4 bases, J lost 5 bases, and 3 bases stayed unmatched. Germline V gene data show CDR1 as LNHDA and CDR2 as SQIVND (reference sequence).

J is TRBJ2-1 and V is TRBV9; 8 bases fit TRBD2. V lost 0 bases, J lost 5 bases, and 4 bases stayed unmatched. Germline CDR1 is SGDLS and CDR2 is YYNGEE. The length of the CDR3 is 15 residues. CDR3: CASSVDGGANNEQFF. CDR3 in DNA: TGTGCCAGCAGCGTAGACGGGGGGGCCAACAATGAGCAGTTCTTC.

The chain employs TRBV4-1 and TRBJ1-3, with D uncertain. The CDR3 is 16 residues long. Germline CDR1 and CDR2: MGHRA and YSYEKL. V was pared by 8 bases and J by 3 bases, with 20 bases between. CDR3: CASPRKGPGFGNTIYF. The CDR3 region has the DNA TGCGCCAGCCCTCGTAAGGGCCCGGGATTTGGAAACACCATATATTTT.

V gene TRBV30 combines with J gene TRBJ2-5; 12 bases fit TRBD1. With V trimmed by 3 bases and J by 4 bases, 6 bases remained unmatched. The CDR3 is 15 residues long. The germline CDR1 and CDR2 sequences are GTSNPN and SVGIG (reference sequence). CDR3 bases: TGTGCCTGGAGCCAGGGACAGGGGGCCGGAGAGACCCAGTACTTC. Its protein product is CAWSQGQGAGETQYF.

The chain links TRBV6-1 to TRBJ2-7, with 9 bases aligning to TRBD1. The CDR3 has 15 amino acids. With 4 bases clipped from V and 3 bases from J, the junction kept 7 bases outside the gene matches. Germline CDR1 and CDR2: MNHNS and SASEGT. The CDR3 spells CASSAPGTGIYEQYF. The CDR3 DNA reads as TGTGCCAGCAGTGCCCCGGGGACAGGGATCTACGAGCAGTACTTC.

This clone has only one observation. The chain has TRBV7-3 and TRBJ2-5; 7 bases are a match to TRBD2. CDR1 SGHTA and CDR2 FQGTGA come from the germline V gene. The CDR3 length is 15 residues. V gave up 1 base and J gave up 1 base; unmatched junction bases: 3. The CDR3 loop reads CASSLRGGGQETQYF. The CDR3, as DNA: TGTGCCAGCAGCTTAAGGGGCGGGGGCCAAGAGACCCAGTACTTC. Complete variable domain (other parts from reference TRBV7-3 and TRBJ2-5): GAGVSQTPSNKVTEKGKYVELRCDPISGHTALYWYRQSLGQGPEFLIYFQGTGAADDSGLPNDRFFAVRPEGSVSTLKIQRTERGDSAVYLCASSLRGGGQETQYFGPGTRLLVL.

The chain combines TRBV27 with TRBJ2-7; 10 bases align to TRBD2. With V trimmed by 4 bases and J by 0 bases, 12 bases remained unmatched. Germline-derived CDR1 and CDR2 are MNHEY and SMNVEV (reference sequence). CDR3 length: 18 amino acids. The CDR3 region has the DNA TGTGCCAGCAGTTGGGGGCCAATAGCGGGAGGTTCCTCCTACGAGCAGTACTTC. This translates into CASSWGPIAGGSSYEQYF.

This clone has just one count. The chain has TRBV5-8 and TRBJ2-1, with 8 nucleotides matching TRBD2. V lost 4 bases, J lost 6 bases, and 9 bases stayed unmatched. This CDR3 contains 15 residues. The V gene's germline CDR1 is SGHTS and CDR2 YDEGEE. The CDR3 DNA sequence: TGTGCCAGCAGCGGGGGACTAGTGGTTTTCAATGAGCAGTTCTTC. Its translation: CASSGGLVVFNEQFF.

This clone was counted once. This CDR3 reads CASSADNEQFF. CDR3 bases: TGTGCCAGCAGCGCGGACAATGAGCAGTTCTTC. This chain links TRBV11-1 with TRBJ2-1; D is ambiguous. Germline V gives CDR1 SGHAT, CDR2 FQDESV (reference sequence). The CDR3 has 11 residues. V lost 5 bases to trimming and J lost 5 bases, with 4 bases between them.

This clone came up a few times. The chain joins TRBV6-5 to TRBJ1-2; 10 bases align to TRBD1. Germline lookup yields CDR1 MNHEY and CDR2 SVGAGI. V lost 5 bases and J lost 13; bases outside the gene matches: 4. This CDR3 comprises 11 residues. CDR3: CASSEGQGSTF. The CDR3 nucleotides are TGTGCCAGCAGTGAGGGACAGGGGTCCACCTTC.

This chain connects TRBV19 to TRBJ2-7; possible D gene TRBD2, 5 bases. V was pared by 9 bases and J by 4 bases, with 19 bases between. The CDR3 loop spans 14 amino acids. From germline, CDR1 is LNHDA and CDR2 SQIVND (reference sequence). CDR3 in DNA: TGTGCCAGCCGGAAAGTTCCGGGGTTTTACGAGCAGTACTTC. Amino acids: CASRKVPGFYEQYF.

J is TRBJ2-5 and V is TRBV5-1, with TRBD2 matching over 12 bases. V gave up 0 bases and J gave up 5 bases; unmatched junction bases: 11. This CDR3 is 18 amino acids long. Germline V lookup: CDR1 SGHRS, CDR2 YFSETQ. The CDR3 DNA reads TGCGCCAGCAGCTTGGGGGCCCTGACTAGCGGGGGCCACGAGACCCAGTACTTC. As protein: CASSLGALTSGGHETQYF.

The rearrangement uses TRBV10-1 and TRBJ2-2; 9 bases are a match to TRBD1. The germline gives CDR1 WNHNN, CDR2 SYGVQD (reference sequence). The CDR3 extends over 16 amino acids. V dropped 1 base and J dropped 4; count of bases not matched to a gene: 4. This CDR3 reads CASSEWGTGSTGELFF. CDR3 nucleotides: TGCGCCAGCAGTGAGTGGGGGACAGGGTCCACCGGGGAGCTGTTTTTT.

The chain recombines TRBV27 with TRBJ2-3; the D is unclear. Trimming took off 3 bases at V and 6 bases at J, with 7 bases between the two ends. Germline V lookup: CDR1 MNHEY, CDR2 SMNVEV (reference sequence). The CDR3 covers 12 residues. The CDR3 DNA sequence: TGTGCCAGCAGTTTCGGTATGGATACGCAGTATTTT. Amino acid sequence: CASSFGMDTQYF.

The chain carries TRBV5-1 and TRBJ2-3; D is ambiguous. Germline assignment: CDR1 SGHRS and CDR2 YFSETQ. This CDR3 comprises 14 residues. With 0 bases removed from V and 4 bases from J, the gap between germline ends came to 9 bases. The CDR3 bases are TGCGCCAGCAGCTTGGGAGGTCTTCCAGATACGCAGTATTTT. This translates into CASSLGGLPDTQYF.

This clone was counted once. This chain's CDR3 is CATSNPDRVETQYF. CDR3 nucleotide sequence: TGTGCCACCAGCAACCCGGACAGGGTTGAGACCCAGTACTTC. The genes are TRBV15 and TRBJ2-5; the match to TRBD1 covers 8 bases. V shed 4 bases, J shed 5 bases, and the junction held 6 bases outside the gene matches. Per germline, CDR1 LNHNV and CDR2 YYDKDF (reference sequence). The CDR3 runs to 14 residues.

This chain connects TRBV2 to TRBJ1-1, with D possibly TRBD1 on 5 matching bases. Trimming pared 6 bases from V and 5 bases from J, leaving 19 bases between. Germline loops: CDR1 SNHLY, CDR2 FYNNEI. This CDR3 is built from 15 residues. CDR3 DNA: TGTGCCAGCAGGATCCAAATACTACAGGAGACTGAAGCTTTCTTT. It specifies CASRIQILQETEAFF.

CDR3 bases: TGTGCCATCAGTGATCCGGGATCCGATCGCTCTGGGGCCAACGTCCTGACTTTC. Amino acids: CAISDPGSDRSGANVLTF. The J gene is TRBJ2-6, the V gene TRBV10-3; D is possibly TRBD2 (5 bases). Trimming cost V 3 bases and J 0 bases, with 15 bases left between them. Germline V gene sequence: CDR1 ENHRY, CDR2 SYGVKD. This CDR3 contains 18 residues.

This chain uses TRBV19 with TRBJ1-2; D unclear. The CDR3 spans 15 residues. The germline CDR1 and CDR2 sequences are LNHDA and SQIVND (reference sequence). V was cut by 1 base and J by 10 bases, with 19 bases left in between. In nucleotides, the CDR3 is TGTGCCAGTAGTATAGGGAGGCGAAGGGAGGGCGACTACACCTTC. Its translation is CASSIGRRREGDYTF.

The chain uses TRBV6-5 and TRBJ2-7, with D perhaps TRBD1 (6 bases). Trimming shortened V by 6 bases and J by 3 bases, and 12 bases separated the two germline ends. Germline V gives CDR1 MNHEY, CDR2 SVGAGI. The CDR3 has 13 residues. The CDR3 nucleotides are TGTGCCAGCAGCCTACAGGGCAGCTACGAGCAGTACTTC. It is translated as CASSLQGSYEQYF.

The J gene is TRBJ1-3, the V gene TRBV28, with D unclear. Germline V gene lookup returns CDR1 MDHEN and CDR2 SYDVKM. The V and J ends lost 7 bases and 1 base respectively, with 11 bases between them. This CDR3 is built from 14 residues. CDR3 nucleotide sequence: TGTGCCAGCATCGAGGGTGGATCTGGAAACACCATATATTTT. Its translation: CASIEGGSGNTIYF.

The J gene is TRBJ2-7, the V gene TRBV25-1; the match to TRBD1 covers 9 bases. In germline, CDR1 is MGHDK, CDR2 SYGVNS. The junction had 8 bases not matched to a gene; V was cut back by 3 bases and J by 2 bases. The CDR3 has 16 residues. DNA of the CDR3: TGTGCCAGCAGTGATTCCGGGACAGGGAATACCTACGAGCAGTACTTC. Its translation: CASSDSGTGNTYEQYF.